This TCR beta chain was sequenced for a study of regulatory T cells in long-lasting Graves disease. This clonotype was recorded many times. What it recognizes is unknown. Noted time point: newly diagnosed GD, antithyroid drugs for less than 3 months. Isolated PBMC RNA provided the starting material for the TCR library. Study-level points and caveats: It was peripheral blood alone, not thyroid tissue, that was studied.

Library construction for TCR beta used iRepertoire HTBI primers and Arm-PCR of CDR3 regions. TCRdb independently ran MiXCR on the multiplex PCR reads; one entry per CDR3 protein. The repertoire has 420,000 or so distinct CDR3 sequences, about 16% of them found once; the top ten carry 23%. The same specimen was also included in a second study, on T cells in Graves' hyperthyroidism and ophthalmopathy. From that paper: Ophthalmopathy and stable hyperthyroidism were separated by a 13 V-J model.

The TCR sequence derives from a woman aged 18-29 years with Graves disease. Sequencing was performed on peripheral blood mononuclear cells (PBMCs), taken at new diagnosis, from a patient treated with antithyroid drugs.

DNA of the CDR3: TGCAGTGCTAGAGCCGACGGACTAGCGGGGATGTATACGCAGTATTTT. Translated: CSARADGLAGMYTQYF. The rearrangement links TRBV20-1 to TRBJ2-3; 12 nucleotides match TRBD2. Germline CDR1 is DFQATT and CDR2 is SNEGSKA (reference sequence). The CDR3 is made up of 16 amino acids. V lost 1 base and J lost 7; bases outside the gene matches: 9.